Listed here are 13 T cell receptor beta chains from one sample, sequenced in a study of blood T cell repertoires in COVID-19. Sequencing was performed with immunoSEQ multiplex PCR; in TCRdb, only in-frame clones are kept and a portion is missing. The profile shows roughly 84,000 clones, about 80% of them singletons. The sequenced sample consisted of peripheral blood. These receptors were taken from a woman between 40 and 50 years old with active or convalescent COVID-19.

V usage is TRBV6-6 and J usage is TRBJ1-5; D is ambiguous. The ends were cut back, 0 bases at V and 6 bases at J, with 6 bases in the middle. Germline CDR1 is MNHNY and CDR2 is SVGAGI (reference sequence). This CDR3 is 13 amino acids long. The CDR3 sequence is CASSYSSGQPQHF. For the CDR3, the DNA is TGTGCCAGCAGTTACTCGAGCGGTCAGCCCCAGCATTTT.

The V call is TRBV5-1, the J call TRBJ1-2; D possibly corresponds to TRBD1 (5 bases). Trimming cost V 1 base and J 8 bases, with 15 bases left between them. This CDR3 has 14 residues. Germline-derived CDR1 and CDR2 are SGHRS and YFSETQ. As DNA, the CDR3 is TGCGCCAGCAGCTTGACCGGGGGTACCGAGGGCTACACCTTC. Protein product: CASSLTGGTEGYTF.

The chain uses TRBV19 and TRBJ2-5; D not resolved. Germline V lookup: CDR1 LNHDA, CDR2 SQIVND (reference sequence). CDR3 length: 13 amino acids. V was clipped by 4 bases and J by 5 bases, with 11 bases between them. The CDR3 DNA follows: TGTGCCAGTAGTAAACGGCCGAGGGAGACCCAGTACTTC. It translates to CASSKRPRETQYF.

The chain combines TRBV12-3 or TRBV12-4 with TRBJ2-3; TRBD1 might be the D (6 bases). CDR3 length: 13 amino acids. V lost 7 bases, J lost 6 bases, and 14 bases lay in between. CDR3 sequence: CASNRRGGDTQYF. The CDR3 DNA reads TGTGCCAGCAACAGACGAGGGGGTGATACGCAGTATTTT.

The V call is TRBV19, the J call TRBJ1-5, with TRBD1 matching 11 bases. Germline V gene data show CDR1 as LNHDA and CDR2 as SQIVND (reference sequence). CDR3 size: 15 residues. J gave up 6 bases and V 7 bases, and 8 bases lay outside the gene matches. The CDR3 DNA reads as TGTGCCAGTACCCAAATTGGGACAGGGGGTCAGCCCCAGCATTTT. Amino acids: CASTQIGTGGQPQHF.

The DNA for the CDR3 is TGTGCCACCAGTGATAGAGAGGCTAGTCAGCCCCAGCATTTT. It translates to CATSDREASQPQHF. The chain links TRBV24-1 to TRBJ1-5, with D unresolved. The CDR3 has 14 amino acids. V lost 3 bases and J lost 6, with 11 bases in between. CDR1 and CDR2 from the germline V gene are KGHDR and SFDVKD.

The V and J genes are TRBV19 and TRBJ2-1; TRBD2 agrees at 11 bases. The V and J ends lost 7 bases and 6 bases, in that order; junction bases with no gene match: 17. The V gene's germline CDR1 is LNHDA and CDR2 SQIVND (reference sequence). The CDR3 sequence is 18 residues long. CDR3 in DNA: TGTGCCAGTACCTCCAGAGGGATACTAGCGGGAGTTTCCAATGAGCAGTTCTTC. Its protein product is CASTSRGILAGVSNEQFF.

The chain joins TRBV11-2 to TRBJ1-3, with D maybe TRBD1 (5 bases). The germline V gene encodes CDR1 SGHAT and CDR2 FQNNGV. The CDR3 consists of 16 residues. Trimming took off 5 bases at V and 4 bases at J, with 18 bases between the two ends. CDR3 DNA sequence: TGTGCCAGCAGCCCCCAGGGCAAGCGACCCGGAAACACCATATATTTT. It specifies CASSPQGKRPGNTIYF. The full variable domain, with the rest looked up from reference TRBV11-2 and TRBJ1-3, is EAGVAQSPRYKIIEKRQSVAFWCNPISGHATLYWYQQILGQGPKLLIQFQNNGVVDDSQLPKDRFSAERLKGVDSTLKIQPAKLEDSAVYLCASSPQGKRPGNTIYFGEGSWLTVV.

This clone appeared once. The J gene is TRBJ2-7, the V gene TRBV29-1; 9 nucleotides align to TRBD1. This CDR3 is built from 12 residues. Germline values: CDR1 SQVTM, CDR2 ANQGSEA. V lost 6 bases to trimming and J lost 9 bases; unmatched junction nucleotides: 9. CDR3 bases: TGCAGCGTCCAGGGACAGGGCATCGGGCAGTACTTC. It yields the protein CSVQGQGIGQYF.

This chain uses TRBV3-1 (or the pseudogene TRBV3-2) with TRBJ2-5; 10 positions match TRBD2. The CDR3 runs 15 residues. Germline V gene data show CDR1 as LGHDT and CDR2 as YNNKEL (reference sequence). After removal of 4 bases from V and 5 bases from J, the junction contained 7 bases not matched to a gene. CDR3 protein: CASSPSGRARETQYF. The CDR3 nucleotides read TGTGCCAGCAGCCCGAGCGGGAGGGCCAGGGAGACCCAGTACTTC.

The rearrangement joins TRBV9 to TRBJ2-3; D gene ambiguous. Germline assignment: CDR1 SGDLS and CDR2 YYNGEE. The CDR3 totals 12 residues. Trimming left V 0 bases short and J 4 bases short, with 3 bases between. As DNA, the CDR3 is TGTGCCAGCAGCGTAGCTTCAGATACGCAGTATTTT. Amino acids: CASSVASDTQYF.

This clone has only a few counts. The CDR3 reads CSVEETGYQETQYF. The DNA for the CDR3 is TGCAGCGTTGAAGAGACAGGGTACCAAGAGACCCAGTACTTC. The V gene is TRBV29-1, the J gene TRBJ2-5; 7 positions match TRBD1. The CDR3 spans 14 residues. The V gene's germline CDR1 is SQVTM and CDR2 ANQGSEA. The J segment lost 0 bases and the V segment lost 0 bases, leaving 1 base of the junction unmatched.

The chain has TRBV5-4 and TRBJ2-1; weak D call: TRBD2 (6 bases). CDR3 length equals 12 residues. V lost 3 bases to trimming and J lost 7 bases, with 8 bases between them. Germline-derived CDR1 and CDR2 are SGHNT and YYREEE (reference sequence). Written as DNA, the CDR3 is TGTGCCAGCAGCTCGCGGGGTAATGAGCAGTTCTTC. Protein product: CASSSRGNEQFF. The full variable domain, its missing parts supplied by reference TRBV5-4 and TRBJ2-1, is ETGVTQSPTHLIKTRGQQVTLRCSSQSGHNTVSWYQQALGQGPQFIFQYYREEENGRGNFPPRFSGLQFPNYSSELNVNALELDDSALYLCASSSRGNEQFFGPGTRLTVL.